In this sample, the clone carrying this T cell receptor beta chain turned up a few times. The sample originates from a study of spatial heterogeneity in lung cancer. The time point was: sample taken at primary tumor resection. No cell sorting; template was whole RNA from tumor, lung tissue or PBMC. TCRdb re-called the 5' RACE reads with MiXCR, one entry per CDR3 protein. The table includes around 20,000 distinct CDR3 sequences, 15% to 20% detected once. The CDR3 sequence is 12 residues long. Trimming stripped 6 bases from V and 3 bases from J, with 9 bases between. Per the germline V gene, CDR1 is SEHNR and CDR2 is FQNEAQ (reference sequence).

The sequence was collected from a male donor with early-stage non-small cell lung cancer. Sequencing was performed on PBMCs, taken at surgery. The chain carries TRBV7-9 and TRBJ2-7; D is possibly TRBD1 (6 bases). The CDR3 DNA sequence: TGTGCCAGCAGTCAGGACAGCTACGAGCAGTACTTC. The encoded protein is CASSQDSYEQYF. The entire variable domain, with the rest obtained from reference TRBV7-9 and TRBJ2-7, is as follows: DTGVSQNPRHKITKRGQNVTFRCDPISEHNRLYWYRQTLGQGPEFLTYFQNEAQLEKSRLLSDRFSAERPKGSFSTLEIQRTEQGDSAMYLCASSQDSYEQYFGPGTRLTVT.